Following are 15 T cell receptor beta chains from one sample sequenced in a study of shared clonotypes between healthy human individuals (dated by TCRdb to about 2020). The method was the immunoSEQ multiplex PCR assay. TCRdb provides this immuneACCESS table in a form limited to in-frame rearrangements. Some clones are lacking; in checked studies, under half of them reflect an unresolved V gene, and why the rest are absent is not known. The sample includes approximately 1.5 million clones, with about 98% observed a single time. In total, the top ten clones hold about 0.4% of the sample. The sample was naive CD4+ T cells sorted from blood. Taken with the paper, the label for cell subset or site translates to: CD45RA+ positively selected. These receptors were obtained from a man aged 25-45 years in good health.

The chain has TRBV28 and TRBJ1-5; the D is unclear. The CDR3 is made up of 16 amino acids. The V gene's germline CDR1 is MDHEN and CDR2 SYDVKM. V was shortened by 2 bases and J by 1 base, with 12 bases between the two germline ends. CDR3 sequence: CASSLVSVTSNQPQHF. The DNA for the CDR3 is TGTGCCAGCAGTTTAGTTTCTGTGACGAGCAATCAGCCCCAGCATTTT. Supplemented by reference TRBV28 and TRBJ1-5, the full variable domain reads DVKVTQSSRYLVKRTGEKVFLECVQDMDHENMFWYRQDPGLGLRLIYFSYDVKMKEKGDIPEGYSVSREKKERFSLILESASTNQTSMYLCASSLVSVTSNQPQHFGDGTRLSIL.

The chain is built from TRBV29-1 and TRBJ2-5, with D maybe TRBD1 (6 bases). The CDR3 consists of 11 residues. V dropped 5 bases and J dropped 5 bases, with 9 bases sitting between them. CDR1 SQVTM and CDR2 ANQGSEA come from the germline V gene. CDR3 DNA sequence: TGCAGCGTTAGGGGGAGCGAGACCCAGTACTTC. This encodes CSVRGSETQYF.

The genes are TRBV5-1 and TRBJ2-7; D not certain. Germline CDR1 is SGHRS and CDR2 is YFSETQ. The CDR3 is 14 residues long. V lost 0 bases and J 2 bases, leaving 9 bases between the germline ends. The CDR3 coding sequence is TGCGCCAGCAGCTTGGGGGTGGTCGCCTACGAGCAGTACTTC. Translation: CASSLGVVAYEQYF.

The rearrangement joins TRBV28 to TRBJ1-2; the D is unclear. Trimming took 5 bases from V and 0 from J, leaving 10 bases between them. Per germline, CDR1 MDHEN and CDR2 SYDVKM. The CDR3 sequence is 14 residues long. CDR3: CASSTSGSNYGYTF. The CDR3 nucleotides are TGTGCCAGCAGTACATCCGGGTCTAACTATGGCTACACCTTC.

V is TRBV9 and J is TRBJ2-7, with 11 bases lining up with TRBD1. This CDR3 is built from 14 residues. The trim removed 4 bases at V and 3 bases at J, leaving 3 bases unmatched. CDR1 SGDLS and CDR2 YYNGEE come from the germline V gene. CDR3 DNA sequence: TGTGCCAGCAGCAAAGGGACAGGGGGCTACGAGCAGTACTTC. It codes for CASSKGTGGYEQYF.

This chain links TRBV9 with TRBJ2-1; D is undetermined. Trimming pared 0 bases from V and 3 bases from J, leaving 16 bases between. The germline V gene encodes CDR1 SGDLS and CDR2 YYNGEE. The CDR3 runs to 17 residues. In DNA form, the CDR3 reads TGTGCCAGCAGCGTAGACCCCTTCATATATCTCTACAATGAGCAGTTCTTC. Protein: CASSVDPFIYLYNEQFF. The full variable domain, completed using reference TRBV9 and TRBJ2-1, is DSGVTQTPKHLITATGQRVTLRCSPRSGDLSVYWYQQSLDQGLQFLIQYYNGEERAKGNILERFSAQQFPDLHSELNLSSLELGDSALYFCASSVDPFIYLYNEQFFGPGTRLTVL.

DNA for the CDR3: TGTGCCAGCAGCTGGGGGGATACTATCCAGGGCGAGCAGTACTTC. Its protein is CASSWGDTIQGEQYF. The chain couples TRBV5-4 to TRBJ2-7, with D possibly being TRBD2 (6 bases). The ends were cut back, 3 bases at V and 6 bases at J, with 19 bases in the middle. Germline CDR1 is SGHNT and CDR2 is YYREEE (reference sequence). CDR3 length: 15 residues.

This chain uses TRBV28 with TRBJ2-5, with D maybe TRBD2 (7 bases). The CDR3 length is 13 residues. Germline V lookup: CDR1 MDHEN, CDR2 SYDVKM. Trimming removed 3 bases at V and 11 bases at J, with 16 bases between. This CDR3 is CASSLGGRKEQYF. CDR3 sequence (DNA): TGTGCCAGCAGTTTGGGGGGGCGAAAAGAGCAGTACTTC. Drawing the rest from reference TRBV28 and TRBJ2-5, the complete variable domain is DVKVTQSSRYLVKRTGEKVFLECVQDMDHENMFWYRQDPGLGLRLIYFSYDVKMKEKGDIPEGYSVSREKKERFSLILESASTNQTSMYLCASSLGGRKEQYFGPGTRLLVL.

This clone was recorded only once. This sequence joins TRBV6-6 and TRBJ2-5; D is undetermined. Per germline, CDR1 MNHNY and CDR2 SVGAGI (reference sequence). Trimming cost V 6 bases and J 2 bases, with 10 bases left between them. CDR3 length: 13 amino acids. The CDR3 loop reads CASRPTAQETQYF. The CDR3 region has the DNA TGTGCCAGCAGACCAACCGCTCAAGAGACCCAGTACTTC.

Turning to this clone: The sample has other DNA sequences that encode this CDR3 too. V gene TRBV28 combines with J gene TRBJ2-3; D gene uncertain. V gave up 6 bases and J gave up 2 bases, with 6 bases separating them. CDR1 MDHEN and CDR2 SYDVKM come from the germline V gene. CDR3 size: 12 residues. CDR3 sequence reads: CASSLLTDTQYF. For the CDR3, the DNA is TGTGCCAGCAGCCTCCTCACAGATACGCAGTATTTT.

The J gene is TRBJ1-2, the V gene TRBV5-4; D is unclear. There are 14 residues in the CDR3. Trimming left V 4 bases short and J 3 bases short, with 13 bases between. In germline, CDR1 is SGHNT, CDR2 YYREEE (reference sequence). CDR3 in amino acids: CASSMDLVDYGYTF. The CDR3 bases are TGTGCCAGCAGCATGGACCTGGTGGACTATGGCTACACCTTC.

The V call is TRBV12-5, the J call TRBJ2-5, with 8 bases matching TRBD2. The junction had 4 bases not matched to a gene; V was cut back by 1 base and J by 3 bases. Germline CDR1 is LGHNT and CDR2 is FRNRAP. This CDR3 contains 15 residues. CDR3 protein: CASGLGLGGEETQYF. For the CDR3, the DNA is TGTGCTAGTGGTTTGGGACTCGGGGGGGAAGAGACCCAGTACTTC.

With respect to this clone: Other nucleotide sequences from this sample produce the same CDR3. The genes are TRBV18 and TRBJ2-3; D unclear. Germline-derived CDR1 and CDR2 are KGHSH and LQKENI. The CDR3 covers 12 residues. V was pared by 3 bases and J by 2 bases, with 3 bases between. CDR3 sequence: CASSPDTDTQYF. The CDR3 region has the DNA TGTGCCAGCTCACCGGACACAGATACGCAGTATTTT.

About this clone itself: Other DNA variants within this sample encode the same CDR3. The chain joins TRBV11-2 to TRBJ2-7; D remains unclear. This CDR3 contains 12 residues. Germline values: CDR1 SGHAT, CDR2 FQNNGV. The V end was cut by 4 bases, the J end by 1 base, with 5 bases between. CDR3 sequence (DNA): TGTGCCAGCAGCTCGTCTTCCTACGAGCAGTACTTC. Translating gives CASSSSSYEQYF.

The gene calls are TRBV7-8 and TRBJ2-1, with D perhaps given as TRBD1 or TRBD2 (5 bases each). This CDR3 contains 13 residues. The V end lost 5 bases, the J end lost 9 bases, and 14 bases lay between the germline ends. Germline CDR1 reads SGHVS; CDR2 reads FQNEAQ. The CDR3 is CASSPPDSGEQFF. The CDR3 region has the DNA TGTGCCAGCAGCCCACCTGACAGCGGTGAGCAGTTCTTC.